This TCR beta chain appears in the sequencing data of a study of shared clonotypes between healthy human individuals. This clone came up once. Its antigen remains unknown. Study-level findings and limits: Sharing of clonotypes among donors was expected to vary with sequencing depth. Clonotypes shared by all four sorted-subset donors had higher generation probabilities than non-shared clonotypes.

Researchers divided each subset's genomic DNA evenly across several immunoSEQ plates. The repertoire was sequenced with immunoSEQ multiplex PCR; TCRdb's copy has only in-frame clones and lacks some. The data show 2,100,000 or so clones, under 97% seen once. The source of this sequence is a man between 18 and 29 years old in good health. Sequences were obtained from naive CD4+ T cells sorted from blood. As for subset: CD45RA+ positively selected.

The CDR3 sequence is CASSFGVGTTSGDTQYF. Here the CDR3 DNA reads TGTGCCAGCAGCTTCGGAGTAGGGACTACTTCTGGAGATACGCAGTATTTT. The chain carries TRBV5-4 and TRBJ2-3, with TRBD2 identical over 7 bases. There are 17 residues in the CDR3. The V segment lost 2 bases and the J segment 5 bases; nucleotides outside the gene matches: 14. The germline CDR1 and CDR2 sequences are SGHNT and YYREEE (reference sequence).